This passage covers 18 T cell receptor beta chains from one sample sequenced in a study of identical twins. TCRdb ran MiXCR on the 5' RACE reads and lists one entry per CDR3 protein. The sample lists 1.5 million to 2 million distinct CDR3 sequences, about 32% occurring once. Material: cord blood. Receptors originate from a newborn girl in good health.

CDR3 protein: CASSPWGDWNTEAFF. The CDR3 coding sequence is TGTGCCAGCAGTCCGTGGGGAGACTGGAACACTGAAGCTTTCTTT. This rearrangement joins TRBV25-1 to TRBJ1-1; D not resolved. V was clipped by 5 bases and J by 1 base, with 14 bases between them. CDR1 is MGHDK, CDR2 SYGVNS, per germline. The CDR3 loop spans 15 amino acids.

This clonotype was counted many times. This sequence joins TRBV10-3 and TRBJ1-2; 8 bases are a match to TRBD1. The V and J ends lost 5 bases and 3 bases, in that order; junction bases with no gene match: 8. Germline loops: CDR1 ENHRY, CDR2 SYGVKD. The CDR3 is 15 amino acids. For the CDR3, the DNA is TGTGCCATCAGTAAATCAACGACAGGGGACTATGGCTACACCTTC. It yields the protein CAISKSTTGDYGYTF.

This clonotype showed up just a few times. The chain employs TRBV25-1 and TRBJ1-1; 10 nucleotides line up with TRBD1. J was trimmed by 11 bases and V by 2 bases; bases with no gene match: 2. Per germline, CDR1 MGHDK and CDR2 SYGVNS. The CDR3 is 12 residues long. This chain's CDR3 is CASSEGTGVAFF. As DNA, the CDR3 is TGTGCCAGCAGTGAAGGGACAGGGGTTGCTTTCTTT. Variable domain in full (rest from reference TRBV25-1 and TRBJ1-1): EADIYQTPRYLVIGTGKKITLECSQTMGHDKMYWYQQDPGMELHLIHYSYGVNSTEKGDLSSESTVSRIRTEHFPLTLESARPSHTSQYLCASSEGTGVAFFGQGTRLTVV.

V usage is TRBV6-6 and J usage is TRBJ2-5; unclear D gene. Germline V gene lookup returns CDR1 MNHNY and CDR2 SVGAGI (reference sequence). Trimming cost V 2 bases and J 13 bases, with 14 bases left between them. There are 12 residues in the CDR3. The CDR3 sequence is CASSYADYERYF. The CDR3 region has the DNA TGTGCCAGCAGTTACGCCGATTACGAGCGGTACTTC.

This chain uses TRBV20-1 with TRBJ2-1, with unresolved D. CDR3 length equals 12 residues. Germline V CDR1 and CDR2: DFQATT, SNEGSKA (reference sequence). The germline V and J ends were trimmed by 3 bases and 2 bases, with 5 bases remaining between them. The CDR3 DNA follows: TGCAGTGCTAGGACCGCCTACAATGAGCAGTTCTTC. This translates into CSARTAYNEQFF.

This clonotype was counted a few times. This chain links TRBV28 with TRBJ2-7; 8 nucleotides agree with TRBD1. CDR3 size: 18 residues. CDR1 MDHEN and CDR2 SYDVKM come from the germline V gene. V dropped 3 bases and J dropped 2; count of bases not matched to a gene: 15. Here the CDR3 reads CASSLSRDRSPAAYEQYF. Written as DNA, the CDR3 is TGTGCCAGCAGTTTGTCCCGGGACAGGTCCCCCGCGGCCTACGAGCAGTACTTC.

The genes are TRBV4-1 and TRBJ2-7; 11 bases match TRBD2. There are 18 residues in the CDR3. V was pared by 4 bases and J by 0 bases, with 11 bases of the junction left unmatched. The germline gives CDR1 MGHRA, CDR2 YSYEKL. The CDR3 spells CASSPGTSGPLSSYEQYF. The CDR3 bases are TGCGCCAGCAGCCCCGGGACTAGCGGACCCCTAAGCTCCTACGAGCAGTACTTC.

This clonotype was observed a handful of times. The chain uses TRBV20-1 and TRBJ1-2; D is possibly TRBD1 (5 bases). Per germline, CDR1 DFQATT and CDR2 SNEGSKA (reference sequence). The V end lost 2 bases, the J end lost 3 bases, and 10 bases lay between the germline ends. The CDR3 sequence is 13 residues long. In DNA form, the CDR3 reads TGCAGTGCTAGAAGCCCGGGGGACTATGGCTACACCTTC. Protein product: CSARSPGDYGYTF.

The rearrangement joins TRBV25-1 to TRBJ2-3, with 9 bases that match TRBD2. Germline lookup yields CDR1 MGHDK and CDR2 SYGVNS. Unmatched junction bases numbered 6, after V lost 7 bases and J lost 1 base. The CDR3 has 15 amino acids. CDR3 sequence reads: CASTQAGGGTDTQYF. The CDR3 DNA sequence: TGTGCCAGCACCCAAGCGGGAGGCGGCACAGATACGCAGTATTTT.

This clonotype showed up just a few times. This CDR3 is CASSGLFQETQYF. In nucleotides, the CDR3 is TGTGCCAGCAGTGGACTCTTTCAAGAGACCCAGTACTTC. This chain joins TRBV2 and TRBJ2-5; no clear D gene. The germline gives CDR1 SNHLY, CDR2 FYNNEI. V shed 4 bases and J shed 2 bases, with 8 bases lying between them. CDR3 length equals 13 residues.

The chain carries TRBV25-1 and TRBJ1-4; D is possibly TRBD1 (6 bases). The CDR3 sequence is 14 residues long. V lost 4 bases to trimming and J lost 7 bases, with 13 bases between them. Germline V gene sequence: CDR1 MGHDK, CDR2 SYGVNS. CDR3: CASSAGTNSEKLFF. The CDR3 DNA follows: TGTGCCAGCAGTGCCGGGACAAATAGTGAAAAACTGTTTTTT.

This chain connects TRBV7-6 to TRBJ2-7; D may be TRBD1 (6 bases). Germline V gene lookup returns CDR1 SGHVS and CDR2 FNYEAQ. The CDR3 runs 12 residues. V lost 4 bases, J lost 10 bases, and 14 bases lay in between. The CDR3 spells CASSSGQRRQYF. The CDR3 region has the DNA TGTGCCAGCAGCTCCGGACAGCGTCGACAGTACTTC.

V gene TRBV10-3 combines with J gene TRBJ1-2; D is perhaps TRBD1 (5 bases). The V end was cut by 11 bases, the J end by 1 base, with 23 bases between. CDR3 length equals 16 residues. Germline values: CDR1 ENHRY, CDR2 SYGVKD. DNA for the CDR3: TGTGCCGTCGGTTCCGGCAAGTCGGGGCGTAACTATGGCTACACCTTC. Translating it yields CAVGSGKSGRNYGYTF.

The rearrangement links TRBV20-1 to TRBJ1-6, with 7 positions matching TRBD1. Germline V gene data show CDR1 as DFQATT and CDR2 as SNEGSKA (reference sequence). Trimming removed 4 bases from V and 7 bases from J; junction bases left unmatched: 4. CDR3 size: 13 residues. The CDR3 DNA reads TGCAGTGCTACGGGACAGCCCAATTCACCCCTCCACTTT. This translates into CSATGQPNSPLHF.

This clonotype was seen ten or more times. The chain combines TRBV14 with TRBJ2-3; possible D gene TRBD2, 6 bases. This CDR3 has 16 amino acids. V shed 0 bases and J shed 2 bases, with 12 bases lying between them. Germline V gene lookup returns CDR1 SGHDN and CDR2 FVKESK. The CDR3 DNA sequence: TGTGCCAGCAGCCAAGAACCGGGGGACCTCACAGATACGCAGTATTTT. Translation: CASSQEPGDLTDTQYF.

This clonotype occurred many times. V and J are TRBV27 and TRBJ2-1; 12 bases align to TRBD1. The CDR3 is 14 residues long. J lost 7 bases, V lost 4 bases, and 2 bases had no gene match. Germline V lookup: CDR1 MNHEY, CDR2 SMNVEV (reference sequence). The chain's CDR3 is CASSWGQGANEQFF. CDR3 sequence (DNA): TGTGCCAGCAGTTGGGGACAGGGGGCAAATGAGCAGTTCTTC.

J is TRBJ2-5 and V is TRBV20-1, with 7 bases identical to TRBD2. Gene TRBJ2-7 matches the end of the DNA better, so the J call may be wrong. Germline CDR1 reads DFQATT; CDR2 reads SNEGSKA (reference sequence). This CDR3 comprises 12 residues. The CDR3 DNA reads TGCAGTGCTGCTAGCGGCCGCTACGAGCAGTACTTC. Its translation is CSAASGRYEQYF.

In its sample, this clonotype was seen a few times. This CDR3 is CASRLAGGPSSYNEQFF. DNA of the CDR3: TGTGCCAGCAGACTAGCGGGGGGGCCGAGCTCCTACAATGAGCAGTTCTTC. V is TRBV12-3 or TRBV12-4 and J is TRBJ2-1, with TRBD2 matching 13 bases. The CDR3 totals 17 residues. J lost 0 bases, V lost 6 bases, and 5 bases had no gene match.